This TCR beta chain stems from a study of blood T cell repertoires in COVID-19. Study overall: Nucleic acid was either cDNA or gDNA, and it came from T cells, B-cell-depleted T cells, or PBMCs.

This clone came up a few times. This table comes from immunoSEQ multiplex PCR, and its TCRdb copy is limited to in-frame clones, with some not included. The table shows some 240,000 clones, with 84% occurring only once. The sequence was obtained from a woman aged 40 to 50 who had recovered from COVID-19. The sequencing input was peripheral blood.

CDR3 sequence reads: CASSPNPGVMGEQYF. CDR3 coding DNA: TGCGCCAGCAGCCCCAACCCGGGGGTGATGGGGGAGCAGTACTTC. V usage is TRBV5-1 and J usage is TRBJ2-7; perhaps TRBD2 as D (6 bases). Germline CDR1 and CDR2: SGHRS and YFSETQ. Trimming took 4 bases from V and 7 from J, leaving 21 bases between them. CDR3 length: 15 residues.